One sample yielded the 4 T cell receptor beta chains listed below, sequenced in a study of T cell repertoires in ileal Crohn's disease. Sample time point: neoterminal ileum biopsy at postoperative endoscopy, about 6 months after surgery. TCRdb's copy holds only in-frame clones and misses some; the assay was immunoSEQ multiplex PCR. Of 2,500 to 3,000 clones in the sample, approximately 70% are singletons; the top ten hold 15% to 25%. Sequenced sample: ileal tissue. The receptors were gathered from an adult with Crohn's disease.

The chain recombines TRBV7-9 with TRBJ2-5, with a possible D match to TRBD1 (5 bases). The CDR3 spans 14 residues. The germline V gene has CDR1 SEHNR and CDR2 FQNEAQ (reference sequence). The ends were cut back, 1 base at V and 3 bases at J, with 9 bases in the middle. As DNA, the CDR3 is TGTGCCAGCAGCTTAGAAGACAGCAAAGAGACCCAGTACTTC. Amino acids: CASSLEDSKETQYF.

With regard to this clone: Distinct nucleotide sequences in the sample also encode this CDR3. The CDR3 DNA sequence: TGTGCCAGCCGTGGGGGCTGGACTGAAGCTTTCTTT. It is translated as CASRGGWTEAFF. This rearrangement joins TRBV6-1 to TRBJ1-1; a weak D match, TRBD1 (6 bases). CDR1 is MNHNS, CDR2 SASEGT, per germline. The CDR3 has 12 amino acids. The V end was cut by 8 bases, the J end by 5 bases, with 12 bases between.

This clone has only a few counts. The chain links TRBV19 to TRBJ1-1; 7 bases are shared with TRBD1. The ends lost 7 bases at V and 5 bases at J; junction bases unmatched: 19. The CDR3 has 17 residues. Germline-derived CDR1 and CDR2 are LNHDA and SQIVND (reference sequence). In nucleotides, the CDR3 is TGTGCCAGTACCAGGAGGGGACAGACAACCGTTGGGACTGAAGCTTTCTTT. This translates into CASTRRGQTTVGTEAFF.

The chain joins TRBV7-3 to TRBJ1-1; 11 bases are a match to TRBD1. CDR3 length equals 15 residues. The J segment lost 6 bases and the V segment lost 8 bases, leaving 11 bases of the junction unmatched. CDR1 and CDR2 from the germline V gene are SGHTA and FQGTGA. DNA for the CDR3: TGTGCCAGCGGGACCGGTGAGGGACAGGGGGCTGAAGCTTTCTTT. It yields the protein CASGTGEGQGAEAFF.